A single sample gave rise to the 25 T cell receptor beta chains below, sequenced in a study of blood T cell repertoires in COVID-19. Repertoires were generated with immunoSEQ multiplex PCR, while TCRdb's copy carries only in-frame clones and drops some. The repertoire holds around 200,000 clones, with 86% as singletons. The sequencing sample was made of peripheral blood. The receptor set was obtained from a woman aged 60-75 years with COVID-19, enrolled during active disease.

The DNA of the CDR3 is TGCGCCAGCAGCTTGTTCAGCCCAGGGAAGGCGACTAATGAAAAACTGTTTTTT. It specifies CASSLFSPGKATNEKLFF. The rearrangement uses TRBV5-1 and TRBJ1-4, with D perhaps matching TRBD1 (5 bases). This CDR3 region has 18 residues. Germline values: CDR1 SGHRS, CDR2 YFSETQ. Trimming took off 1 base at V and 2 bases at J, with 18 bases between the two ends.

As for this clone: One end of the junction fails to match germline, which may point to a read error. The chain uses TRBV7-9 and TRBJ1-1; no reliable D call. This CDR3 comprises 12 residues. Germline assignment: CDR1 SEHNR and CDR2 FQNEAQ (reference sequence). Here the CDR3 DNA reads TGTGCCAGCAGCTTAGCCGCCCTCCCGGAGGGCTTT. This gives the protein CASSLAALPEGF. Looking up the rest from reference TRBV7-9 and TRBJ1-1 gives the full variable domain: DTGVSQNPRHKITKRGQNVTFRCDPISEHNRLYWYRQTLGQGPEFLTYFQNEAQLEKSRLLSDRFSAERPKGSFSTLEIQRTEQGDSAMYLCASSLAALPEGFGQGTRLTVV.

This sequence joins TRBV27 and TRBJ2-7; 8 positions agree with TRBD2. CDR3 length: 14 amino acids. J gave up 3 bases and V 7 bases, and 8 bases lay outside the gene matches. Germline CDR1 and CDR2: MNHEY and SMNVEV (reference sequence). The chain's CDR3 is CASTRSGNYYEQYF. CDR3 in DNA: TGTGCCAGCACCCGTAGCGGGAACTACTACGAGCAGTACTTC.

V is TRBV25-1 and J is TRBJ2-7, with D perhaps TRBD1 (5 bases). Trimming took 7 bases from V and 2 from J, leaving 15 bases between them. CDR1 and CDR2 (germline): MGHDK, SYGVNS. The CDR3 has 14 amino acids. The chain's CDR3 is CASTPGGAPYEQYF. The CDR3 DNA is TGTGCCAGCACACCCGGTGGGGCACCCTACGAGCAGTACTTC.

DNA for the CDR3: TGTGCCAGCAGCGCCAACCTCCGGGACAGGGGAAACACCATATATTTT. This encodes CASSANLRDRGNTIYF. V is TRBV9 and J is TRBJ1-3, with 8 nucleotides matching TRBD1. CDR3 size: 16 residues. V trimming: 3 bases; J trimming: 4 bases; junction bases outside the gene matches: 9. The germline V gene has CDR1 SGDLS and CDR2 YYNGEE.

This chain's CDR3 is CASSFLISGAEAFF. The CDR3 region has the DNA TGTGCCAGCAGTTTCCTGATATCGGGGGCTGAAGCTTTCTTT. The gene calls are TRBV6-2 or TRBV6-3 and TRBJ1-1; weak D call: TRBD1 (5 bases). This CDR3 comprises 14 residues. Germline loops: CDR1 MNHEY, CDR2 SVGEGT. The germline V and J ends were trimmed by 4 bases and 6 bases, with 15 bases remaining between them.

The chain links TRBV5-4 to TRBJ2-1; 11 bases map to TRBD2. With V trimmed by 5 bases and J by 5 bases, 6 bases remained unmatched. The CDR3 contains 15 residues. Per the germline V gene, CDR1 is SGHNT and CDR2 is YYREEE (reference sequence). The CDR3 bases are TGTGCCAGCAGTTCCGGGACTAGCGGAAACAATGAGCAGTTCTTC. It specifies CASSSGTSGNNEQFF.

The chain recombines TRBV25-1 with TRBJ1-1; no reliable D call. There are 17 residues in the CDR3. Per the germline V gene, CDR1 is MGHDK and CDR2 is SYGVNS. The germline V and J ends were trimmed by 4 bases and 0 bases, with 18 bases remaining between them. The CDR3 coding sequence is TGTGCCAGCAGTGCCACCGGGATTTTCTTCATGAACACTGAAGCTTTCTTT. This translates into CASSATGIFFMNTEAFF.

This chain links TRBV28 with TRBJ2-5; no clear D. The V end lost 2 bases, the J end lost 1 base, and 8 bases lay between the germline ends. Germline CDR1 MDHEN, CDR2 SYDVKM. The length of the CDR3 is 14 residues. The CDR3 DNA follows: TGTGCCAGCAGTTTAGAGGCTATCCAAGAGACCCAGTACTTC. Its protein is CASSLEAIQETQYF. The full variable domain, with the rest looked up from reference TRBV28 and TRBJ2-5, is DVKVTQSSRYLVKRTGEKVFLECVQDMDHENMFWYRQDPGLGLRLIYFSYDVKMKEKGDIPEGYSVSREKKERFSLILESASTNQTSMYLCASSLEAIQETQYFGPGTRLLVL.

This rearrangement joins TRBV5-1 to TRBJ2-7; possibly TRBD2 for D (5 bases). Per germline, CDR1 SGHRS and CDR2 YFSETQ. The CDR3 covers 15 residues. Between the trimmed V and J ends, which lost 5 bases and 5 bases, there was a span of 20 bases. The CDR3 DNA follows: TGCGCCAGCAGTCGCGGGCGCCTCCCTGGGAACGAGCAGTACTTC. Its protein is CASSRGRLPGNEQYF.

CDR3 region: CASSLPGDRVHTIYF. CDR3 nucleotides: TGTGCCAGCAGCTTACCGGGGGACAGGGTTCACACCATATATTTT. The chain combines TRBV7-2 with TRBJ1-3; 9 bases map to TRBD1. The CDR3 runs 15 residues. Trimming took 2 bases from V and 8 from J; bases not matched to a gene: 7. CDR1 SGHTA and CDR2 FQGNSA come from the germline V gene. Based on the CDR3 plus reference TRBV7-2 and TRBJ1-3, the full variable domain is GAGVSQSPSNKVTEKGKDVELRCDPISGHTALYWYRQSLGQGLEFLIYFQGNSAPDKSGLPSDRFSAERTGGSVSTLTIQRTQQEDSAVYLCASSLPGDRVHTIYFGEGSWLTVV.

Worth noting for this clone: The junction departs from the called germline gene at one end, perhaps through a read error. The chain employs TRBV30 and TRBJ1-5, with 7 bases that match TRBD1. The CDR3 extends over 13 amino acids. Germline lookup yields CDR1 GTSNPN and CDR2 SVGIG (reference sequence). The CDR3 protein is CAWSHGDSSIPNF. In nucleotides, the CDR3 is TGTGCCTGGAGTCATGGGGACAGTTCTATACCGAATTTT.

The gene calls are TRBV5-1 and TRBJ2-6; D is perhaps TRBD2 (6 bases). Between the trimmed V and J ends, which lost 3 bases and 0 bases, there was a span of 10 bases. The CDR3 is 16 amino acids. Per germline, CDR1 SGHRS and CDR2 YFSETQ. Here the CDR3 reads CASSWGLPSGANVLTF. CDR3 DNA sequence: TGCGCCAGCAGCTGGGGACTGCCCTCTGGGGCCAACGTCCTGACTTTC.

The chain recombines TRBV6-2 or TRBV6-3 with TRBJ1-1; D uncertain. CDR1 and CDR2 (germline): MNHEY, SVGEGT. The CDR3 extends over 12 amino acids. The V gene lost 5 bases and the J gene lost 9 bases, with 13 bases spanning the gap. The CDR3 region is CASSTKRWKAFF. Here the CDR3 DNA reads TGTGCCAGCAGTACTAAACGGTGGAAAGCTTTCTTT.

CDR3 nucleotides: TGTGCCTGGCAGGCCCTAATTAATTCACCCCTCCACTTT. This encodes CAWQALINSPLHF. V and J are TRBV30 and TRBJ1-6; no clear D gene. Germline V gives CDR1 GTSNPN, CDR2 SVGIG (reference sequence). V lost 5 bases and J lost 6, with 11 bases in between. There are 13 residues in the CDR3. Variable domain in full (rest from reference TRBV30 and TRBJ1-6): SQTIHQWPATLVQPVGSPLSLECTVEGTSNPNLYWYRQAAGRGLQLLFYSVGIGQISSEVPQNLSASRPQDRQFILSSKKLLLSDSGFYLCAWQALINSPLHFGNGTRLTVT.

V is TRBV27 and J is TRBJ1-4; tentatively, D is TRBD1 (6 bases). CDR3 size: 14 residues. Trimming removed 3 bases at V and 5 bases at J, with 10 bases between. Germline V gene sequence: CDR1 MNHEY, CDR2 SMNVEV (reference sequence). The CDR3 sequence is CASSFYGQNEKLFF. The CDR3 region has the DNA TGTGCCAGCAGTTTTTACGGACAGAATGAAAAACTGTTTTTT.

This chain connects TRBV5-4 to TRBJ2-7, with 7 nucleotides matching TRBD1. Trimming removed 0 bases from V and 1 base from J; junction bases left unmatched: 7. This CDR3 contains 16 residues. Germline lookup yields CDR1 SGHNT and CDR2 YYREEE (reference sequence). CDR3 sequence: CASSLAPDRLSYEQYF. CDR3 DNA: TGTGCCAGCAGCTTGGCCCCGGACAGGCTATCCTACGAGCAGTACTTC.

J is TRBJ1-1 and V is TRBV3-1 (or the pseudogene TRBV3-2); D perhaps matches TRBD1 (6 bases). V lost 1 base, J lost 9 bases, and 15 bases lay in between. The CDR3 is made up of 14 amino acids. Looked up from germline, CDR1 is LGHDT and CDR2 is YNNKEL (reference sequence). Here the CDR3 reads CASSQVMGQGKAFF. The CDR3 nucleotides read TGTGCCAGCAGCCAAGTAATGGGGCAGGGGAAAGCTTTCTTT.

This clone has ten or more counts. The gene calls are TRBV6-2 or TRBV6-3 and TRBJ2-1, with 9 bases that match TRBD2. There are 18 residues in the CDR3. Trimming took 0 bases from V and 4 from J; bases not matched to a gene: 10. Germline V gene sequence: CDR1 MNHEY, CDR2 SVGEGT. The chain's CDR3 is CASSYSRAGGKSYNEQFF. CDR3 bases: TGTGCCAGCAGTTACTCGAGAGCGGGAGGAAAATCTTACAATGAGCAGTTCTTC.

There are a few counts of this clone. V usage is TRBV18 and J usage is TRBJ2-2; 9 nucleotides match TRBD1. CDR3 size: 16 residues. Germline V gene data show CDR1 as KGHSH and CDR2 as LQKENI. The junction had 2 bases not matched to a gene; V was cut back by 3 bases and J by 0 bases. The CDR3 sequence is CASSPDRGANTGELFF. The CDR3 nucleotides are TGTGCCAGCTCACCGGACAGGGGCGCGAACACCGGGGAGCTGTTTTTT. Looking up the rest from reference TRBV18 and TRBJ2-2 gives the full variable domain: NAGVMQNPRHLVRRRGQEARLRCSPMKGHSHVYWYRQLPEEGLKFMVYLQKENIIDESGMPKERFSAEFPKEGPSILRIQQVVRGDSAAYFCASSPDRGANTGELFFGEGSRLTVL.

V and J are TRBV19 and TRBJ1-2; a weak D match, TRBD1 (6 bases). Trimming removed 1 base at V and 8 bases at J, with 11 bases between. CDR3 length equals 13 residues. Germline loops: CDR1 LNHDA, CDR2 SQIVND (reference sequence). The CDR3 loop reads CASSIAGGYGYTF. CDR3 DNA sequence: TGTGCCAGTAGTATAGCTGGGGGCTACGGCTACACCTTC. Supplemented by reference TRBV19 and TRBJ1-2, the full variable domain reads DGGITQSPKYLFRKEGQNVTLSCEQNLNHDAMYWYRQDPGQGLRLIYYSQIVNDFQKGDIAEGYSVSREKKESFPLTVTSAQKNPTAFYLCASSIAGGYGYTFGSGTRLTVV.

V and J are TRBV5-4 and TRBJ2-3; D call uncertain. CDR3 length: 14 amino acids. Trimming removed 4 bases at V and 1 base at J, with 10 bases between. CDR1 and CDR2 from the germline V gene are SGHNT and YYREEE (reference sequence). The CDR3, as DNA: TGTGCCAGCAGCCCCGCGGCGGGCACAGATACGCAGTATTTT. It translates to CASSPAAGTDTQYF.

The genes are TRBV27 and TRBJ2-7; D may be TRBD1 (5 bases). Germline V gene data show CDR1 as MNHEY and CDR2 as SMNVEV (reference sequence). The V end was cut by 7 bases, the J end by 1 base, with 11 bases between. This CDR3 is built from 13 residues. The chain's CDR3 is CASTGLGSYEQYF. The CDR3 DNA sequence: TGTGCCAGCACAGGGCTCGGTTCCTACGAGCAGTACTTC.

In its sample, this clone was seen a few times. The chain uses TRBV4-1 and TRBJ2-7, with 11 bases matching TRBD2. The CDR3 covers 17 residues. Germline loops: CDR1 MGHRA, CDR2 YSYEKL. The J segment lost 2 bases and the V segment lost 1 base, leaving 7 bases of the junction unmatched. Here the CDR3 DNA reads TGCGCCAGCAGCCAAGGACTAGCGGGATTCGCACCCTACGAGCAGTACTTC. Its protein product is CASSQGLAGFAPYEQYF.

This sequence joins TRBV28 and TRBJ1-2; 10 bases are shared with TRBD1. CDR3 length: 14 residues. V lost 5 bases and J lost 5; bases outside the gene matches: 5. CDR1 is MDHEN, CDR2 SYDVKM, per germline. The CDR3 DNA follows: TGTGCCAGCAGTCGAGACAGGGGGCATTATGGCTACACCTTC. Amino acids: CASSRDRGHYGYTF.